This T cell receptor beta chain is drawn from a study of blood T cell repertoires in COVID-19. Germline CDR1 is MNHEY and CDR2 is SVGAGI. This CDR3 has 14 residues. Deletions cut 8 bases from V and 0 bases from J, with 10 bases between. Data came from immunoSEQ multiplex PCR; TCRdb stores just in-frame clones and leaves some out. This table holds approximately 61,000 clones, about 86% found once. The rearrangement joins TRBV6-5 to TRBJ1-4; no clear D. The sequenced sample was peripheral blood. This receptor was identified in a human donor in a cohort sampled during active COVID-19. CDR3 sequence reads: CASASTPTNEKLFF. CDR3 nucleotide sequence: TGTGCCAGCGCCTCGACACCAACTAATGAAAAACTGTTTTTT.